The clone carrying this T cell receptor (beta chain) is a singleton in its sample. Method: immunoSEQ multiplex PCR; TCRdb's copy keeps in-frame clones and lacks some. The table lists around 30,000 clones, 84% of them singletons, with almost 3% in the top ten. The sample comes from a study of PD-L1 blockade in urothelial cancer. Time point here: peripheral blood 6 weeks after treatment start. Patients were living with locally advanced or metastatic urothelial carcinoma. Germline assignment: CDR1 SGHTA and CDR2 FQGNSA. This CDR3 comprises 16 residues. J lost 2 bases, V lost 1 base, and 3 bases had no gene match.

This TCR came from a man between 65 and 85 years old with urothelial cancer. The J gene is TRBJ2-5, the V gene TRBV7-2, with 11 bases identical to TRBD2. Specimen: PBMCs, collected around atezolizumab (anti-PD-L1) treatment. Written as DNA, the CDR3 is TGTGCCAGCAGCTTAGGGGCTAGCGGGGGGCAAGAGACCCAGTACTTC. Translation gives CASSLGASGGQETQYF.